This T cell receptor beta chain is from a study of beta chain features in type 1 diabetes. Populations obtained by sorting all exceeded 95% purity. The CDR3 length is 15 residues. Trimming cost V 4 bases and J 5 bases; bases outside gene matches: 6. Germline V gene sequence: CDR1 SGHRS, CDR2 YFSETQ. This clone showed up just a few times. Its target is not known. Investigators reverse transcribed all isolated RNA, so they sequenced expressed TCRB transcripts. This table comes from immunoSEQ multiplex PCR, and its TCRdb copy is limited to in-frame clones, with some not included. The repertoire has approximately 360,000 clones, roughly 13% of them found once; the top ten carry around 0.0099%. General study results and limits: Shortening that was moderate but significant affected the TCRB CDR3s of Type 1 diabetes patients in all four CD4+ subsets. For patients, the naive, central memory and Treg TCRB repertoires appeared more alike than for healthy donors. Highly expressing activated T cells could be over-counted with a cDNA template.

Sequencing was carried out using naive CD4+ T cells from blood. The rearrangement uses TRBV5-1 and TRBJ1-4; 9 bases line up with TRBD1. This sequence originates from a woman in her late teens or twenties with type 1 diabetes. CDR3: CASSANDRGNEKLFF. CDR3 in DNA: TGCGCCAGCAGCGCAAACGACAGGGGGAATGAAAAACTGTTTTTT.